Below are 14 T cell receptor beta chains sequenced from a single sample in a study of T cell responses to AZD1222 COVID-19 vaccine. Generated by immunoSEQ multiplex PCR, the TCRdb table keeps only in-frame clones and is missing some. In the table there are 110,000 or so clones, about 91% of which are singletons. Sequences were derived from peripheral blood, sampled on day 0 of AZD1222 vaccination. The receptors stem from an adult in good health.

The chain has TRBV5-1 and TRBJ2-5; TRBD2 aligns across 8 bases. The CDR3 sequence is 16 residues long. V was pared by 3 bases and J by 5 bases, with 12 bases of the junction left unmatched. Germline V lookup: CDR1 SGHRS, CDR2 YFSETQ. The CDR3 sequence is CASSSSTSGPGETQYF. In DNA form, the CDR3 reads TGCGCCAGCAGCTCCTCCACTAGCGGACCTGGGGAGACCCAGTACTTC.

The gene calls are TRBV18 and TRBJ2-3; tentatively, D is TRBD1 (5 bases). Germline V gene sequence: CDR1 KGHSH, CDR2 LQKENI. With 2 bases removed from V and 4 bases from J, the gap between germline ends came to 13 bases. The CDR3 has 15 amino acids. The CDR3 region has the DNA TGTGCCAGCTCACCATCTCAGGGTGGAGCAGATACGCAGTATTTT. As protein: CASSPSQGGADTQYF.

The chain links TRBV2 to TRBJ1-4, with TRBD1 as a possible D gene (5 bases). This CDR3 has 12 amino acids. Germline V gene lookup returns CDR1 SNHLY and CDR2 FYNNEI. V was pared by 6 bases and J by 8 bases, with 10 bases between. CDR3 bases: TGTGCCAGCAGGGGGACGCAGGAAAAACTGTTTTTT. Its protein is CASRGTQEKLFF.

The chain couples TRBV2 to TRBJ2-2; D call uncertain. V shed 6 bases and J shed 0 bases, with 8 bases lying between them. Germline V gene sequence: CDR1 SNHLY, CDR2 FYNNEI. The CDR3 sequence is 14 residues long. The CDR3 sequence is CASRDGPNTGELFF. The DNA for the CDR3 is TGTGCCAGCAGAGACGGTCCGAACACCGGGGAGCTGTTTTTT. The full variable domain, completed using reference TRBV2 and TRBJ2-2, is EPEVTQTPSHQVTQMGQEVILRCVPISNHLYFYWYRQILGQKVEFLVSFYNNEISEKSEIFDDQFSVERPDGSNFTLKIRSTKLEDSAMYFCASRDGPNTGELFFGEGSRLTVL.

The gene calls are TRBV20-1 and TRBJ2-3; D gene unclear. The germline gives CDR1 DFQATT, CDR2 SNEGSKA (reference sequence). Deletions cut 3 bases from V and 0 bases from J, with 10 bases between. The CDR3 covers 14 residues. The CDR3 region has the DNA TGCAGTGCTAGTGAGAGGCTGAGCACAGATACGCAGTATTTT. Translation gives CSASERLSTDTQYF.

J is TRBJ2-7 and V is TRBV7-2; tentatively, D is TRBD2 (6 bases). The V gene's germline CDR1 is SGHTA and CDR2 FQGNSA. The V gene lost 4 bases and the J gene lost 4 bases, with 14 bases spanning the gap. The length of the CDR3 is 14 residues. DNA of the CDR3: TGTGCCAGCAGCTATCTAAGCGGAGGGTACGAGCAGTACTTC. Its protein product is CASSYLSGGYEQYF.

CDR3 sequence reads: CASRLGTEYGYTF. The CDR3 coding sequence is TGTGCCAGCAGACTAGGGACGGAGTATGGCTACACCTTC. The chain recombines TRBV5-5 with TRBJ1-2; D perhaps matches TRBD1 (5 bases). Per the germline V gene, CDR1 is SGHKS and CDR2 is YYEKEE (reference sequence). V was cut by 5 bases and J by 5 bases, with 13 bases left in between. The CDR3 sequence is 13 residues long.

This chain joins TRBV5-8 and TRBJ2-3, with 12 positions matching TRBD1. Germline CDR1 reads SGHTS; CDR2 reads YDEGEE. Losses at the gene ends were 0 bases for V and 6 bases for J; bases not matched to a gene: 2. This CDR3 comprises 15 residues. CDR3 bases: TGTGCCAGCAGCTTGGGGGACAGGGGGCCGGATACGCAGTATTTT. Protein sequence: CASSLGDRGPDTQYF.

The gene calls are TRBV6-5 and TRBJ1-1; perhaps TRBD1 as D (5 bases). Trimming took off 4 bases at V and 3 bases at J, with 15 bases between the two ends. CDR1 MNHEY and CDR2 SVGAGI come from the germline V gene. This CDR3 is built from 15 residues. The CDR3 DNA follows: TGTGCCAGCAGTTCCTCGGACGGAGGGGACACTGAAGCTTTCTTT. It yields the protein CASSSSDGGDTEAFF.

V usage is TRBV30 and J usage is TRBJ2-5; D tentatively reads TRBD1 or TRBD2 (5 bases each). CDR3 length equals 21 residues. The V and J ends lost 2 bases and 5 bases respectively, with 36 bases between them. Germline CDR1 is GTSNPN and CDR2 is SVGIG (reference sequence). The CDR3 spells CAWSSARSLGVPGRRRETQYF. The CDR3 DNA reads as TGTGCCTGGAGTTCAGCTAGGAGTTTAGGGGTCCCAGGCCGCAGGAGGGAGACCCAGTACTTC.

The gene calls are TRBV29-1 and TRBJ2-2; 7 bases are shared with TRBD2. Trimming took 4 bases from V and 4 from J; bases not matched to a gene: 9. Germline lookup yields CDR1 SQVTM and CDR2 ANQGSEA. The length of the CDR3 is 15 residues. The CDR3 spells CSVGGRGAGTGELFF. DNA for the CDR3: TGCAGCGTTGGGGGGAGGGGTGCGGGCACCGGGGAGCTGTTTTTT.

The CDR3 loop reads CASEGSQETQYF. In DNA, the CDR3 is TGTGCCAGCGAGGGGTCCCAAGAGACCCAGTACTTC. This chain joins TRBV6-5 and TRBJ2-5; D might be TRBD1 or TRBD2, each matching 5 bases. The CDR3 length is 12 residues. Trimming shortened V by 8 bases and J by 1 base, and 8 bases separated the two germline ends. Looked up from germline, CDR1 is MNHEY and CDR2 is SVGAGI.

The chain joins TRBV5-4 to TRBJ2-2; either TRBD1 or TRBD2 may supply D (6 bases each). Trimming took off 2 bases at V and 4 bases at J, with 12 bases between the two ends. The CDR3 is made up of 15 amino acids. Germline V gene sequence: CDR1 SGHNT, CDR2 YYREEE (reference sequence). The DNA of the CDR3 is TGTGCCAGCAGCTTTACGGGGGCCCTCACCGGGGAGCTGTTTTTT. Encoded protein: CASSFTGALTGELFF.

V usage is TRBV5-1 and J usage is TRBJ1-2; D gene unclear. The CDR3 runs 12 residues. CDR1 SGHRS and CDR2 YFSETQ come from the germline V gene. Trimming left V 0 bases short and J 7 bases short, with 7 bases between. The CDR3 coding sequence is TGCGCCAGCAGCTTGGACAGAAGTGGCTACACCTTC. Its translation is CASSLDRSGYTF.